The entry below describes one T cell receptor (beta chain). The primer mix had 60 Vbeta and 13 Jbeta primers. Clones were sequenced by immunoSEQ multiplex PCR, and TCRdb holds only the in-frame ones, with some missing. The data hold about 78,000 clones, with roughly 80% observed a single time. This sample is part of a study of cytomegalovirus exposure and HLA in healthy donors. Germline V lookup: CDR1 SGHRS, CDR2 YFSETQ. Trimming took 2 bases from V and 8 from J; bases not matched to a gene: 10. CDR3 size: 16 residues. This rearrangement joins TRBV5-1 to TRBJ2-2, with TRBD2 matching over 9 bases. This clonotype was sampled from a man aged 50 or older in good health and CMV-seropositive. The source material was PBMCs. The CDR3 nucleotides read TGCGCCAGCAGCTTAAGAGCGGGAGGCTCTCGAGGGGAGCTGTTTTTT. Translating it yields CASSLRAGGSRGELFF.